The entry below gives a single T cell receptor (beta chain) sequence along with its context. No antigen is known for it. No much larger clonotype is one base removed from it; base qualities were not supplied. Cut back by 10 bases and 2 bases, the V and J ends lie 19 bases apart. CDR1 and CDR2 are drawn from the germline V gene: SNHLY, FYNNEI. The CDR3 holds 15 amino acids from the cysteine to the phenylalanine. Solely the CDR3 DNA is kept, with 45 bases framed from the first base. The data stem from a study of blood T cell repertoires in COVID-19 (TCRdb year 2020). Broadly, across the study: Samples covering the acute and convalescent phases of COVID-19 were provided by collaborators in the United States, Italy and Spain. HLA class I and class II types, where available, came from metadata supplied by the sample provider rather than from assay-based typing. Samples came from the ongoing ImmuneRACE study (first 160 participants) plus 1,254 subjects from 6 global collaborators. Deeply sampled blood TCRbeta repertoires from subjects exposed to, actively infected with, or recovered from COVID-19 were included in the dataset. The sample metadata nearly always contained a de-identified subject ID, COVID-19 status, age in years and sex. The repertoires were released in a freely available public database meant as a resource for research on the immune response to SARS-CoV-2. The prospective study material was composed of cDNA or gDNA derived from T cells, B-cell-depleted T cells, or PBMCs. The study at large found these results: Clinical and demographic metadata were provided uncurated, with the amount varying by source and participant.

The immunoSEQ Assay, a bias-controlled multiplex PCR, was used to amplify TCRbeta CDR3 regions from genomic DNA. The study's processing was this. The number of nucleated cells in each sample was estimated from the amplification of reference gene primers within the assay. To quantify the absolute abundance of each unique TCRbeta CDR3 rearrangement, sequence reads were collapsed and filtered. Productive Simpson clonality was computed per sample as the square root of Simpson's diversity index over productive rearrangements. TCRdb's version of the immuneACCESS table is confined to in-frame rearrangements and falls short of the full clone set. An unresolved V gene accounts for under half of the shortfall where checked; the remainder is of unknown origin. V and J calls and clone size are given by that table; D and trimming were obtained from the DNA. The sample includes almost 250,000 clones, with around 89% observed a single time. The ten largest clones add up to 4.1% of the sample.

Participants in the prospective study were aged roughly 18 to 89 years, lived in 24 United States geographic areas, and enrolled through a virtual design. In the prospective study, cohorts were assigned on the basis of participant-reported clinical history obtained from a screening survey and a study questionnaire. For ImmuneRACE Cohort 3, a participant was defined as recovered based on two consecutive negative NP/OP PCR tests, clearance by a healthcare professional, or resolution of symptoms. In the prospective study, mobile phlebotomists collected whole blood, serum and a nasopharyngeal or oropharyngeal swab from each participant. Additional blood draws and questionnaires over an approximately two-month period could optionally be provided by prospective study participants. Prospective study blood samples were shipped either frozen or at room temperature before DNA extraction.

The V and J genes are TRBV2 and TRBJ2-3; matching of 6 bases hints at TRBD1 as the D gene. Sequencing was done on a sample of PBMCs or T cells enriched from blood (not recorded which). The receptor was derived from a woman aged 25-40 years who had recovered from COVID-19. The DNA is TGTGCCACCACCCCCCCGGGACACAACACAGATACGCAGTATTTT. Protein translation: CATTPPGHNTDTQYF.